These T cell receptor beta chains were read from a single sample in a study of identical twins. TCRdb re-analysed the 5' RACE reads in MiXCR, keeping a single row per CDR3 protein. There are about 1.7 million distinct CDR3 sequences in the sample; about 32% occur only once, and over 0.25% lies in the top ten. Sequenced material: cord blood. The receptors were sampled from a newborn girl in good health. Each CDR3 is given with its conserved first and last residue. The D gene is left open where the match is weak. Clone size, where shown, is once, few, many, or a class for clones that have expanded.

length,J,V,size,D,CDR3,DNA
14,TRBJ1-2,TRBV7-9,many,TRBD1,CASSWTGLNYGYTF,TGTGCCAGCAGCTGGACAGGGTTAAACTATGGCTACACCTTC
13,TRBJ2-1,TRBV27,.,TRBD2,CASSLGLVTEQFF,TGTGCCAGCAGTTTGGGACTAGTTACTGAGCAGTTCTTC
17,TRBJ2-3,TRBV20-1,few,TRBD2,CSASWSGLAGVTDTQYF,TGCAGTGCTAGTTGGTCGGGACTAGCGGGGGTCACAGATACGCAGTATTTT
13,TRBJ1-2,TRBV27,few,.,CASSSQYDYGYTF,TGTGCCAGCAGTTCACAGTATGACTATGGCTACACCTTC
16,TRBJ1-2,TRBV27,many,TRBD1,CASGDRVLAVGYGYTF,TGTGCCAGCGGCGACAGGGTTCTCGCAGTTGGCTATGGCTACACCTTC
15,TRBJ1-1,TRBV4-1,.,.,CASSQVFTMNTEAFF,TGCGCCAGCAGCCAAGTGTTCACAATGAACACTGAAGCTTTCTTT
13,TRBJ2-7,TRBV20-1,.,TRBD1,CSAMTGIPYEQYF,TGCAGTGCTATGACAGGGATTCCCTACGAGCAGTACTTC
14,TRBJ2-3,TRBV27,.,.,CASRSTGRGDTQYF,TGTGCCAGCAGGTCGACAGGCCGCGGGGATACGCAGTATTTT
14,TRBJ2-1,TRBV18,few,.,CASSPSNRNNEQFF,TGTGCCAGCTCACCATCCAACAGGAACAATGAGCAGTTCTTC
12,TRBJ1-6,TRBV29-1,.,.,CSVEDSSGPPHF,TGCAGCGTTGAAGACAGCTCGGGACCCCCCCACTTT
14,TRBJ2-1,TRBV28,.,.,CASAVRGSYNEQFF,TGTGCCAGCGCGGTGCGGGGATCCTACAATGAGCAGTTCTTC
13,TRBJ1-4,TRBV29-1,.,.,CSVYQARGEKLFF,TGCAGCGTCTACCAGGCCCGGGGTGAAAAACTGTTTTTT
15,TRBJ1-5,TRBV5-6,.,.,CASSLGGGIHQPQHF,TGTGCCAGCAGCTTGGGGGGGGGGATTCATCAGCCCCAGCATTTT
17,TRBJ1-4,TRBV5-1,few,TRBD1,CASSPVGQGGSREKLFF,TGCGCCAGCAGCCCTGTGGGACAGGGTGGATCAAGGGAAAAACTGTTTTTT
13,TRBJ1-1,TRBV5-1,.,.,CASSFRLDTEAFF,TGCGCCAGCAGCTTTCGCCTCGACACTGAAGCTTTCTTT
14,TRBJ2-7,TRBV28,few,.,CASSLGAALYEQYF,TGTGCCAGCAGTTTGGGGGCGGCCCTCTACGAGCAGTACTTC
14,TRBJ1-2,TRBV27,.,TRBD1,CASSSDRAHYGYTF,TGTGCCAGCAGTTCAGACAGGGCCCACTATGGCTACACCTTC
15,TRBJ2-7,TRBV7-8,few,.,CASSLAYTGLGEQYF,TGTGCCAGCAGCTTAGCATATACGGGGTTGGGGGAGCAGTACTTC
16,TRBJ2-1,TRBV20-1,few,.,CSARGPWGLAYNEQFF,TGCAGTGCTAGGGGGCCGTGGGGGCTGGCATACAATGAGCAGTTCTTC
14,TRBJ1-1,TRBV7-2,.,.,CASSLVGFGAEAFF,TGTGCCAGCAGCTTAGTGGGGTTTGGGGCTGAAGCTTTCTTT
14,TRBJ2-7,TRBV10-3,.,TRBD2,CAISPAGAIYEQYF,TGTGCCATCAGCCCAGCGGGAGCCATATACGAGCAGTACTTC
14,TRBJ2-5,TRBV4-2,.,.,CASSQVREKETQYF,TGTGCCAGCAGCCAAGTCAGGGAAAAAGAGACCCAGTACTTC
14,TRBJ1-2,TRBV24-1,many,.,CATSDLQGNYGYTF,TGTGCCACCAGTGATTTGCAGGGAAACTATGGCTACACCTTC
15,TRBJ1-6,TRBV2,few,TRBD1,CASSERTGVGSPLHF,TGTGCCAGCAGTGAACGGACAGGGGTGGGCTCACCCCTCCACTTT
16,TRBJ2-5,TRBV7-9,.,.,CASSLGQGGYQETQYF,TGTGCCAGCAGCCTCGGACAGGGAGGGTACCAAGAGACCCAGTACTTC
15,TRBJ1-6,TRBV5-6,.,TRBD1,CASSLDRGRNSPPHF,TGTGCCAGCAGCTTGGACAGGGGAAGGAATTCACCCCCCCACTTT
13,TRBJ2-7,TRBV3-1,.,.,CASSRDLWHEQYF,TGTGCCAGCAGCAGGGACCTTTGGCACGAGCAGTACTTC
20,TRBJ2-3,TRBV11-2,.,TRBD2,CASSLQPAVGLAGNTDTQYF,TGTGCCAGCAGCTTACAGCCCGCTGTCGGACTAGCGGGCAACACAGATACGCAGTATTTT
14,TRBJ2-5,TRBV20-1,many,.,CSASSQGLLETQYF,TGCAGTGCAAGTAGCCAGGGACTGTTGGAGACCCAGTACTTC
14,TRBJ1-4,TRBV6-6,.,TRBD1,CASSRGQANEKLFF,TGTGCCAGCAGTAGGGGACAGGCTAATGAAAAACTGTTTTTT
13,TRBJ1-1,TRBV2,.,TRBD1,CASAEDRGTEAFF,TGTGCCAGCGCCGAGGACAGGGGCACTGAAGCTTTCTTT
15,TRBJ2-1,TRBV5-6,.,TRBD2,CASSLQRENYNEQFF,TGTGCCAGCAGCTTGCAGCGGGAGAACTACAATGAGCAGTTCTTC
14,TRBJ2-3,TRBV20-1,.,.,CSASEVGGTDTQYF,TGCAGTGCTAGCGAAGTCGGGGGCACAGATACGCAGTATTTT
16,TRBJ1-6,TRBV5-1,.,.,CASSLGGGSQNSPLHF,TGCGCCAGCAGCTTGGGAGGGGGGAGCCAGAATTCACCCCTCCACTTT
15,TRBJ2-1,TRBV7-2,.,.,CASSFKHPSYNEQFF,TGTGCCAGCAGCTTCAAGCACCCCTCCTACAATGAGCAGTTCTTC
17,TRBJ2-5,TRBV20-1,few,TRBD2,CSAREIGTSGSSQTQYF,TGCAGTGCTAGAGAGATTGGAACTAGCGGGTCGAGCCAGACCCAGTACTTC
14,TRBJ1-5,TRBV18,.,.,CASSGLAGTQPQHF,TGTGCCAGCTCAGGGCTGGCAGGGACTCAGCCCCAGCATTTT
16,TRBJ1-4,TRBV2,few,.,CASSEAGLGGLEKLFF,TGTGCCAGCAGTGAAGCGGGGTTGGGCGGCCTTGAAAAACTGTTTTTT
21,TRBJ2-3,TRBV28,.,TRBD2,CASSFPTAHGLAGDGADTQYF,TGTGCCAGCAGTTTTCCGACTGCCCACGGACTAGCGGGAGATGGGGCAGATACGCAGTATTTT
15,TRBJ2-3,TRBV5-1,.,.,CASSLRFTATDTQYF,TGCGCCAGCAGCCTGCGCTTTACAGCCACAGATACGCAGTATTTT
15,TRBJ2-7,TRBV6-6,.,TRBD2,CASSYTSGSDYEQYF,TGTGCCAGCAGTTACACCAGCGGGAGCGACTACGAGCAGTACTTC
16,TRBJ1-6,TRBV20-1,.,.,CSARDQKDSLYSPLHF,TGCAGTGCTAGAGATCAAAAGGACAGTTTATATTCACCCCTCCACTTT
15,TRBJ2-1,TRBV12-3/TRBV12-4,.,TRBD2,CASSHASGRKNEQFF,TGTGCCAGCAGCCACGCTAGCGGGAGGAAGAATGAGCAGTTCTTC
15,TRBJ2-3,TRBV10-3,many,.,CAISESSRSTDTQYF,TGTGCCATCAGTGAGTCATCACGGAGCACAGATACGCAGTATTTT
14,TRBJ2-1,TRBV6-5,many,TRBD2,CASSPSGSRNEQFF,TGTGCCAGCAGCCCTAGCGGGAGTCGCAATGAGCAGTTCTTC
14,TRBJ2-5,TRBV11-2,few,TRBD2,CASSQRTRQETQYF,TGTGCCAGCAGCCAAAGGACTAGACAGGAGACCCAGTACTTC
16,TRBJ2-7,TRBV20-1,.,.,CSAPLRGPAEAYEQYF,TGCAGTGCTCCCCTGAGGGGTCCGGCGGAAGCCTACGAGCAGTACTTC
14,TRBJ2-3,TRBV27,many,.,CASSLGLPGDTQYF,TGTGCCAGCAGTTTGGGACTCCCCGGGGATACGCAGTATTTT
11,TRBJ1-2,TRBV6-7,.,TRBD1,CATDRGPGYTF,TGTGCCACCGACAGGGGTCCGGGCTACACCTTC
13,TRBJ1-6,TRBV14,few,.,CASTRTLNSPLHF,TGCGCCAGCACCCGGACTCTTAATTCACCCCTCCACTTT
13,TRBJ2-7,TRBV20-1,few,.,CSAPGPSSYEQYF,TGCAGTGCTCCCGGGCCGAGCTCCTACGAGCAGTACTTC
13,TRBJ1-6,TRBV20-1,.,.,CSAGQDSPSPLHF,TGCAGTGCTGGTCAGGATAGCCCCTCACCCCTCCACTTT
14,TRBJ2-5,TRBV4-2,.,.,CASSQDRYSPRQYF,TGTGCCAGCAGCCAAGACCGATACTCCCCCCGGCAGTACTTC
15,TRBJ2-3,TRBV15,few,TRBD1,CATSPSYRGTDTQYF,TGTGCCACCAGCCCTAGCTACAGGGGGACAGATACGCAGTATTTT
14,TRBJ2-7,TRBV10-3,.,.,CAISTRARVYEQYF,TGTGCCATCAGTACCAGGGCCCGGGTATACGAGCAGTACTTC